The following is a T cell receptor beta chain sequence with its context. This table comes from immunoSEQ multiplex PCR, and its TCRdb copy is limited to in-frame clones, with some not included. This sample carries approximately 300,000 clones, 87% of them seen once, and the ten largest clones take approximately 2.4%. The data stem from a study of blood T cell repertoires in COVID-19. Sequencing was done on a sample of peripheral blood. The origin of this receptor is a man between 18 and 29 years old with active or convalescent COVID-19.

CDR3 sequence: CASTETMNTEAFF. As DNA, the CDR3 is TGTGCCAGCACCGAGACAATGAACACTGAAGCTTTCTTT. The rearrangement uses TRBV6-5 and TRBJ1-1, with D unresolved. V lost 7 bases to trimming and J lost 0 bases, with 9 bases between them. The CDR3 runs 13 residues. Germline V gives CDR1 MNHEY, CDR2 SVGAGI.